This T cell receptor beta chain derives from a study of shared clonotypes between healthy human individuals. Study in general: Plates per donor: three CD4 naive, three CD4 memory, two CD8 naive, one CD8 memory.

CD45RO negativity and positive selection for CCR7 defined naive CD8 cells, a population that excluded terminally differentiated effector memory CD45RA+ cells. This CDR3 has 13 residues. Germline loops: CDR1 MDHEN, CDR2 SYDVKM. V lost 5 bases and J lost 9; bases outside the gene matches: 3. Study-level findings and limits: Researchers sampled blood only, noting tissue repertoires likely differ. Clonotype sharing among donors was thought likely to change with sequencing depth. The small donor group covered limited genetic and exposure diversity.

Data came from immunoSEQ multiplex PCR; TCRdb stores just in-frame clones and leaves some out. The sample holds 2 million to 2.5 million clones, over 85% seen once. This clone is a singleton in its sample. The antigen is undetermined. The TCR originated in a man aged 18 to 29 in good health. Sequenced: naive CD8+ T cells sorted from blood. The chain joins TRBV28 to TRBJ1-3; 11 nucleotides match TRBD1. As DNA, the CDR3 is TGTGCCAGCAGTGGACAGGGGGCGGTCACCATATATTTT. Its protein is CASSGQGAVTIYF.